This T cell receptor beta chain is from a study of T-cell reconstitution after alpha-beta-depleted transplantation in children. The CDR3 sequence is 15 residues long. Trimming pared 0 bases from V and 7 bases from J, leaving 16 bases between. From germline, CDR1 is SGDLS and CDR2 YYNGEE. It was with unique molecular identifiers that the TCRbeta library was prepared. MiXCR, applied by TCRdb to the PCR reads, yields one record per CDR3 protein. The table lists under 350,000 distinct CDR3 sequences, approximately 9.8% of them singletons, with around a tenth in the top ten. The specimen comprised PBMCs from the stem cell graft donor, sampled from the stem cell graft. This chain connects TRBV9 to TRBJ1-2, with D maybe TRBD1 (6 bases). The receptor was isolated from a human donor who donated a stem cell graft to a child with SCID. The CDR3 spells CASSVGGTNVGGYTF. CDR3 DNA: TGTGCCAGCAGCGTAGGAGGGACAAACGTGGGTGGCTACACCTTC.